What follows are 30 T cell receptor beta chains derived from one specimen sequenced in a study of identical twins. TCRdb re-called the 5' RACE reads through MiXCR, storing one row per CDR3 protein. Of roughly 690,000 distinct CDR3 sequences listed, 21% are singletons. These data also featured in a second study, about T cells expressing NK-cell markers.

The sample was PBMCs. These receptors were taken from a woman between 18 and 30 years old in good health.

The chain recombines TRBV10-3 with TRBJ1-2, with D maybe TRBD1 (5 bases). Trimming removed 0 bases at V and 6 bases at J, with 11 bases between. Germline V gives CDR1 ENHRY, CDR2 SYGVKD. The CDR3 has 14 amino acids. The chain's CDR3 is CAISESGGRDGYTF. CDR3 nucleotides: TGTGCCATCAGTGAGTCGGGGGGGAGAGATGGCTACACCTTC.

This chain uses TRBV7-9 with TRBJ2-7; possible D gene TRBD2, 5 bases. This CDR3 is 13 amino acids long. V lost 0 bases to trimming and J lost 6 bases, with 9 bases between them. In germline, CDR1 is SEHNR, CDR2 FQNEAQ (reference sequence). The CDR3 bases are TGTGCCAGCAGCTTAGCGTCTAGCCTCGAGCAGTACTTC. It specifies CASSLASSLEQYF.

This clonotype was counted at least ten times. The J gene is TRBJ1-5, the V gene TRBV6-1; possibly TRBD1 for D (6 bases). The CDR3 has 14 residues. The germline V gene has CDR1 MNHNS and CDR2 SASEGT. With 8 bases removed from V and 5 bases from J, the gap between germline ends came to 16 bases. The CDR3 coding sequence is TGTGCCAGCCTCCGGGACAAATTAGATCAGCCCCAGCATTTT. Encoded protein: CASLRDKLDQPQHF.

The V and J genes are TRBV6-1 and TRBJ2-7; TRBD1 matches at 7 bases. With V trimmed by 8 bases and J by 1 base, 5 bases remained unmatched. CDR1 is MNHNS and CDR2 is SASEGT in the germline V gene. The CDR3 loop spans 13 amino acids. This CDR3 is CASSGTESYEQYF. The CDR3 coding sequence is TGTGCCAGCTCGGGGACAGAGTCCTACGAGCAGTACTTC.

This clonotype was counted a few times. V and J are TRBV29-1 and TRBJ2-4; 10 positions agree with TRBD1. V was pared by 6 bases and J by 15 bases, with 8 bases of the junction left unmatched. The V gene's germline CDR1 is SQVTM and CDR2 ANQGSEA. The CDR3 sequence is 11 residues long. The CDR3 nucleotides read TGCAGCGTGGCGGACAGGGGGTCGCTGTACTTC. This sequence encodes CSVADRGSLYF.

There are a few counts of this clonotype. V and J are TRBV6-5 and TRBJ2-4, with 11 positions matching TRBD2. The trim removed 3 bases at V and 0 bases at J, leaving 10 bases unmatched. The CDR3 length is 19 residues. Per germline, CDR1 MNHEY and CDR2 SVGAGI. This CDR3 is CASSYRRLAGGVAKNIQYF. The CDR3 bases are TGTGCCAGCAGTTATAGGAGATTAGCGGGAGGGGTAGCCAAAAACATTCAGTACTTC.

The rearrangement links TRBV5-1 to TRBJ2-7; D gene ambiguous. The V end lost 4 bases, the J end lost 0 bases, and 11 bases lay between the germline ends. This CDR3 region has 14 residues. Germline CDR1 is SGHRS and CDR2 is YFSETQ. CDR3 amino acids: CASSNKDGSYEQYF. The CDR3 DNA reads as TGCGCCAGCAGCAATAAGGACGGCTCCTACGAGCAGTACTTC.

The rearrangement joins TRBV20-1 to TRBJ2-5; weak D call: TRBD2 (6 bases). The ends were cut back, 1 base at V and 2 bases at J, with 8 bases in the middle. Germline assignment: CDR1 DFQATT and CDR2 SNEGSKA (reference sequence). The CDR3 length is 13 residues. The CDR3 sequence: CSARVAAQETQYF. CDR3 nucleotides: TGCAGTGCTAGAGTAGCGGCACAAGAGACCCAGTACTTC.

V gene TRBV20-1 combines with J gene TRBJ1-6; possibly TRBD1 for D (6 bases). CDR1 and CDR2 (germline): DFQATT, SNEGSKA (reference sequence). The CDR3 covers 15 residues. V lost 6 bases to trimming and J lost 6 bases, with 18 bases between them. The CDR3, as DNA: TGCAGTGCGACCTCGATTTCGGGGGCTAATTCACCCCTCCACTTT. This encodes CSATSISGANSPLHF.

The gene calls are TRBV12-3 or TRBV12-4 and TRBJ2-2; a weak D match, TRBD2 (7 bases). The CDR3 is made up of 16 amino acids. V lost 6 bases and J 4 bases, leaving 18 bases between the germline ends. CDR3 DNA: TGTGCCAGCAGCCTCGGGGGGCTTTGGGTCACCGGGGAGCTGTTTTTT. This encodes CASSLGGLWVTGELFF.

The genes are TRBV7-8 and TRBJ2-7; 7 bases are shared with TRBD1. Losses at the gene ends were 5 bases for V and 6 bases for J; bases not matched to a gene: 7. Germline CDR1 SGHVS, CDR2 FQNEAQ. The CDR3 has 13 amino acids. CDR3 sequence: CASSPGGAREQYF. Written as DNA, the CDR3 is TGTGCCAGCAGCCCAGGGGGTGCTCGCGAGCAGTACTTC.

This chain connects TRBV5-1 to TRBJ2-1; TRBD2 agrees at 7 bases. With 6 bases clipped from V and 10 bases from J, the junction kept 7 bases outside the gene matches. Germline CDR1 is SGHRS and CDR2 is YFSETQ. This CDR3 comprises 12 residues. The CDR3, as DNA: TGCGCCAGCACCTCGGGAGGTCGGGAGCAGTTCTTC. Amino acids: CASTSGGREQFF.

In its sample, this clonotype was seen a few times. The J gene is TRBJ2-4, the V gene TRBV20-1, with 7 bases identical to TRBD1. The V gene's germline CDR1 is DFQATT and CDR2 SNEGSKA (reference sequence). Trimming at V came to 7 bases and at J to 9 bases, leaving 9 bases not matched to a gene. The CDR3 is 12 amino acids. DNA of the CDR3: TGCAGTGTCCCAGACAGGGAGATCATTCAGTACTTC. Translation: CSVPDREIIQYF.

The chain combines TRBV7-9 with TRBJ1-5; D might be TRBD1 (5 bases). V was cut by 4 bases and J by 12 bases, with 13 bases left in between. This CDR3 has 12 amino acids. Germline V gives CDR1 SEHNR, CDR2 FQNEAQ (reference sequence). The CDR3 reads CASSSQSGGQHF. In DNA, the CDR3 is TGTGCCAGCAGCTCACAATCCGGGGGCCAGCATTTT.

The rearrangement joins TRBV11-2 to TRBJ2-7; 8 nucleotides match TRBD2. The junction had 7 bases not matched to a gene; V was cut back by 3 bases and J by 3 bases. The CDR3 totals 15 residues. Germline V CDR1 and CDR2: SGHAT, FQNNGV. The CDR3 here is CASSFTAGAHYEQYF. CDR3 nucleotide sequence: TGTGCCAGCAGCTTTACAGCGGGAGCCCACTACGAGCAGTACTTC.

The rearrangement links TRBV12-3 or TRBV12-4 to TRBJ2-5; 10 bases map to TRBD2. CDR3 length: 16 amino acids. The V and J ends lost 5 bases and 5 bases, in that order; junction bases with no gene match: 11. CDR3: CASSPGIAGGEETQYF. The CDR3 nucleotides are TGTGCCAGCAGTCCAGGGATAGCGGGAGGAGAGGAGACCCAGTACTTC.

This clonotype was counted only a few times. The CDR3 DNA follows: TGTGCCAGCAGATCACAGGGCTACGACTATGGCTACACCTTC. Its translation: CASRSQGYDYGYTF. This chain links TRBV12-3 or TRBV12-4 with TRBJ1-2, with D perhaps TRBD1 (6 bases). The CDR3 is 14 residues long. V was shortened by 6 bases and J by 3 bases, with 14 bases between the two germline ends.

This clonotype was recorded many times. The chain employs TRBV12-3 or TRBV12-4 and TRBJ1-1; the D gene is possibly TRBD1 (5 bases). Trimming removed 4 bases at V and 8 bases at J, with 11 bases between. CDR3 size: 12 residues. This CDR3 reads CASSWGRQEAFF. The CDR3 bases are TGTGCCAGCAGTTGGGGACGACAGGAAGCTTTCTTT.

This clonotype has just a few counts. The chain employs TRBV5-1 and TRBJ2-1, with D tentatively TRBD2 (5 bases). The CDR3 extends over 16 amino acids. Germline CDR1 is SGHRS and CDR2 is YFSETQ. V lost 4 bases and J 7 bases, leaving 21 bases between the germline ends. CDR3 DNA sequence: TGCGCCAGCAGCGGACCTGGGGTAGGAGGAAATAATGAGCAGTTCTTC. Its protein product is CASSGPGVGGNNEQFF. Looking up the rest from reference TRBV5-1 and TRBJ2-1 gives the full variable domain: KAGVTQTPRYLIKTRGQQVTLSCSPISGHRSVSWYQQTPGQGLQFLFEYFSETQRNKGNFPGRFSGRQFSNSRSEMNVSTLELGDSALYLCASSGPGVGGNNEQFFGPGTRLTVL.

This clonotype appeared a few times. One junction end does not reproduce the germline sequence, and a read error may be involved. J is TRBJ2-1 and V is TRBV13; D unclear. Germline values: CDR1 PRHDT, CDR2 FYEKMQ (reference sequence). The CDR3 extends over 12 amino acids. Written as DNA, the CDR3 is TGTGCCAGCAGCCAGTCCTTCAATGAGCAGTTCTTC. The encoded protein is CASSQSFNEQFF.

The gene calls are TRBV20-1 and TRBJ2-7; 9 bases are shared with TRBD1. CDR1 is DFQATT and CDR2 is SNEGSKA in the germline V gene (reference sequence). The CDR3 is 13 amino acids. V trimming: 5 bases; J trimming: 3 bases; junction bases outside the gene matches: 5. The CDR3 region has the DNA TGCAGTGCTTCACCGGGACAGGGCTACGAGCAGTACTTC. This codes for CSASPGQGYEQYF.

This chain joins TRBV6-1 and TRBJ1-5, with 7 bases fitting TRBD1. Germline-derived CDR1 and CDR2 are MNHNS and SASEGT. V lost 6 bases, J lost 3 bases, and 8 bases stayed unmatched. There are 15 residues in the CDR3. The CDR3 coding sequence is TGTGCCAGCAGGCGCAGGGGGAGTTCCAATCAGCCCCAGCATTTT. It yields the protein CASRRRGSSNQPQHF.

This clonotype was counted many times. The chain couples TRBV20-1 to TRBJ2-7; no clear D gene. The germline gives CDR1 DFQATT, CDR2 SNEGSKA (reference sequence). V dropped 6 bases and J dropped 0 bases, with 12 bases sitting between them. The CDR3 extends over 13 amino acids. CDR3 nucleotide sequence: TGCAGTGCCGTCCCGGGCAACTCCTACGAGCAGTACTTC. Protein product: CSAVPGNSYEQYF.

The CDR3 DNA is TGTGCCAGCAGTTACTCAGGACTAGCGGCTTACCACGAGCAGTACTTC. This sequence encodes CASSYSGLAAYHEQYF. The chain employs TRBV6-5 and TRBJ2-7; 10 bases are a match to TRBD2. The junction had 7 bases not matched to a gene; V was cut back by 0 bases and J by 5 bases. Per the germline V gene, CDR1 is MNHEY and CDR2 is SVGAGI. The length of the CDR3 is 16 residues.

The rearrangement links TRBV5-1 to TRBJ2-5, with TRBD2 identical over 12 bases. The germline gives CDR1 SGHRS, CDR2 YFSETQ. Trimming took 7 bases from V and 4 from J; bases not matched to a gene: 8. The CDR3 consists of 15 residues. The CDR3 bases are TGCGCCAGCGGATTCCTAGCGGGGGGGCGAGAGACCCAGTACTTC. Residues: CASGFLAGGRETQYF.

The CDR3: CSARDSSYNSPLHF. The CDR3 nucleotides read TGCAGTGCTAGAGATTCCTCCTATAATTCACCCCTCCACTTT. This chain uses TRBV20-1 with TRBJ1-6; D is unclear. The CDR3 spans 14 residues. The V end lost 0 bases, the J end lost 0 bases, and 3 bases lay between the germline ends. Germline-derived CDR1 and CDR2 are DFQATT and SNEGSKA (reference sequence).

The rearrangement links TRBV20-1 to TRBJ2-1; 8 bases agree with TRBD2. The V gene's germline CDR1 is DFQATT and CDR2 SNEGSKA (reference sequence). The CDR3 has 15 residues. The V gene end was trimmed by 4 bases and the J gene end by 6 bases; junction bases not matched to a gene: 11. The CDR3 DNA reads as TGCAGTGCTATTAAGGGACTAGGGATGTTCAATGAGCAGTTCTTC. It specifies CSAIKGLGMFNEQFF.

This clonotype was seen a few times. The chain recombines TRBV20-1 with TRBJ2-7; 9 bases are a match to TRBD2. This CDR3 is built from 13 residues. Germline CDR1 reads DFQATT; CDR2 reads SNEGSKA (reference sequence). The V and J ends lost 4 bases and 2 bases, in that order; junction bases with no gene match: 3. CDR3: CSATASGTYEQYF. CDR3 bases: TGCAGTGCTACGGCTAGCGGGACCTACGAGCAGTACTTC.

This clonotype was detected a few times. The genes are TRBV6-2 or TRBV6-3 and TRBJ2-7, with 8 bases aligning to TRBD2. Germline V gene lookup returns CDR1 MNHEY and CDR2 SVGEGT. The CDR3 runs 15 residues. After removal of 5 bases from V and 1 base from J, the junction contained 7 bases not matched to a gene. The CDR3 loop is CASSLQRERSYEQYF. The CDR3 region has the DNA TGTGCCAGCAGTCTCCAGCGGGAGCGGTCCTACGAGCAGTACTTC.

Notes on this clonotype: The conserved closing phenylalanine or tryptophan is absent in this CDR3, likely reflecting a read error. This chain connects TRBV5-1 to TRBJ1-1; D remains unclear. The V gene's germline CDR1 is SGHRS and CDR2 YFSETQ. This CDR3 comprises 15 residues. V lost 4 bases to trimming and J lost 2 bases, with 15 bases between them. This CDR3 reads CASSLQGSLNTEAFL. CDR3 nucleotides: TGCGCCAGCAGCCTTCAAGGGAGCCTCAACACTGAAGCTTTCCTT.